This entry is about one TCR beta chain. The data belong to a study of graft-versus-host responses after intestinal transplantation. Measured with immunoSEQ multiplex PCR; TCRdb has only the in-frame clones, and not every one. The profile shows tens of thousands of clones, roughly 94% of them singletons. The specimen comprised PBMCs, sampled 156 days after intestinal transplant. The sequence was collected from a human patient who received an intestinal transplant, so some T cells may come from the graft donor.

CDR3 protein: CASSIEGSEQYF. In nucleotides, the CDR3 is TGTGCCAGTAGTATAGAGGGATCCGAGCAGTACTTC. The chain joins TRBV19 to TRBJ2-7, with D hard to call. V was clipped by 0 bases and J by 6 bases, with 6 bases between them. Germline V lookup: CDR1 LNHDA, CDR2 SQIVND (reference sequence). The CDR3 extends over 12 amino acids.